One and the same sample provided the 21 T cell receptor beta chains below, sequenced in a study of regulatory T cells in long-lasting Graves disease (dated by TCRdb to the early 2020s). The time point label of this sample denotes: newly diagnosed GD, antithyroid drugs for less than 3 months. RNA was extracted from PBMCs in TRIzol for both TCR sequencing and RNA sequencing. Library prep was done by multiplex PCR. The instrument was an Illumina HiSeq 4000. iRepertoire HTBI primers and Arm-PCR amplification of CDR3 regions were used to construct TCR beta libraries. TCRdb redid the processing of the public reads, applying fastp at Q25 and MiXCR, and retained in-frame beta chains. Rows matching on CDR3 protein sequence are summarized as one entry with the most common DNA and genes. For this sample the table gives some 340,000 distinct CDR3 sequences, of which around 11% were detected only once. The ten largest clones represent approximately 17% of the sample.

This sample was shared with a second study, whose subject was T cells in Graves' hyperthyroidism and ophthalmopathy.

Specimen: peripheral blood mononuclear cells (PBMCs), collected at new diagnosis, from a patient treated with antithyroid drugs. The receptor source for this set is a woman under 30 with Graves disease. Donor details come from another sample of the same person, matched by shared clones.

V and J are TRBV14 and TRBJ2-1; D unresolved. The length of the CDR3 is 13 residues. V was shortened by 3 bases and J by 9 bases, with 12 bases between the two germline ends. Germline CDR1 reads SGHDN; CDR2 reads FVKESK. This CDR3 reads CASSQVVSSEQFF. The CDR3 nucleotides are TGTGCCAGCAGCCAGGTTGTGTCGAGTGAGCAGTTCTTC.

At least ten counts were recorded for this clonotype. V is TRBV5-5 and J is TRBJ1-1; D remains unclear. This CDR3 comprises 14 residues. Trimming shortened V by 2 bases and J by 1 base, and 9 bases separated the two germline ends. Germline V gives CDR1 SGHKS, CDR2 YYEKEE (reference sequence). The DNA of the CDR3 is TGTGCCAGCAGCTTTCGTTGGTCGAACACTGAAGCTTTCTTT. This gives the protein CASSFRWSNTEAFF.

The chain is built from TRBV7-2 and TRBJ2-1; TRBD1 matches 9 bases. CDR3 length: 15 amino acids. Germline values: CDR1 SGHTA, CDR2 FQGNSA. V lost 4 bases and J lost 10; bases outside the gene matches: 11. CDR3 DNA sequence: TGTGCCAGCAGCTCCCGGGACAGGGTGGCCCGGGAGCAGTTCTTC. Translation: CASSSRDRVAREQFF.

This clonotype was counted at least ten times. The chain has TRBV6-2 or TRBV6-3 and TRBJ1-5; no clear D gene. Per germline, CDR1 MNHEY and CDR2 SVGEGT. The CDR3 has 11 residues. V was clipped by 2 bases and J by 11 bases, with 7 bases between them. In DNA, the CDR3 is TGTGCCAGCAGTTACGGCAGGACCCAGCATTTT. Protein product: CASSYGRTQHF.

The table lists this clonotype with many counts. The rearrangement joins TRBV18 to TRBJ2-3; the D gene is possibly TRBD2 (6 bases). This CDR3 contains 16 residues. Trimming removed 3 bases from V and 1 base from J, with 14 bases in between. Germline V gives CDR1 KGHSH, CDR2 LQKENI. The CDR3 nucleotides read TGTGCCAGCTCACCTCTGTCGGGAGTTGGCACAGATACGCAGTATTTT. It encodes CASSPLSGVGTDTQYF. Using reference TRBV18 and TRBJ2-3 for the parts outside the CDR3, the full variable domain is NAGVMQNPRHLVRRRGQEARLRCSPMKGHSHVYWYRQLPEEGLKFMVYLQKENIIDESGMPKERFSAEFPKEGPSILRIQQVVRGDSAAYFCASSPLSGVGTDTQYFGPGTRLTVL.

In the case of this clonotype: A read error may be the cause here, since a much bigger clone is one base away. V and J are TRBV20-1 and TRBJ1-5; TRBD1 matches 9 bases. J lost 5 bases, V lost 0 bases, and 8 bases had no gene match. Germline V gives CDR1 DFQATT, CDR2 SNEGSKA (reference sequence). The CDR3 totals 16 residues. CDR3 sequence: CSARDSGTGNDQPQHF. The CDR3 region has the DNA TGCAGTGCTAGAGACTCCGGGACAGGGAACGATCAGCCCCAGCATTTT.

This chain uses TRBV20-1 with TRBJ2-3; D is unclear. The CDR3 extends over 13 amino acids. Germline CDR1 is DFQATT and CDR2 is SNEGSKA (reference sequence). V was pared by 1 base and J by 2 bases, with 7 bases between. The CDR3 sequence is CSARVSVTDTQYF. The CDR3 DNA follows: TGCAGTGCTAGAGTGTCGGTCACAGATACGCAGTATTTT.

This clonotype was seen many times. The chain couples TRBV28 to TRBJ2-5, with D possibly matching TRBD1 (5 bases). Deletions cut 5 bases from V and 2 bases from J, with 12 bases between. The germline V gene encodes CDR1 MDHEN and CDR2 SYDVKM. The CDR3 length is 14 residues. The DNA for the CDR3 is TGTGCCAGCAGTCCAGGACAATTTCAAGAGACCCAGTACTTC. This encodes CASSPGQFQETQYF.

This clonotype turned up a few times. The chain couples TRBV29-1 to TRBJ1-1; 7 bases are shared with TRBD1. Germline-derived CDR1 and CDR2 are SQVTM and ANQGSEA. V was clipped by 7 bases and J by 1 base; unmatched bases: 12. The length of the CDR3 is 15 residues. CDR3 sequence reads: CSEGPQGQRNTEAFF. The CDR3 DNA reads TGCAGCGAGGGCCCTCAGGGACAGAGGAACACTGAAGCTTTCTTT.

This clonotype showed up many times. This chain connects TRBV27 to TRBJ2-3; unclear D gene. The CDR3 covers 17 residues. V lost 10 bases, J lost 4 bases, and 27 bases lay in between. The germline V gene has CDR1 MNHEY and CDR2 SMNVEV (reference sequence). CDR3 amino acids: CATSPPNRHHYPDTQYF. DNA of the CDR3: TGTGCCACCTCTCCCCCCAACCGACACCACTACCCAGATACGCAGTATTTT.

This clonotype has a count of ten or more. This rearrangement joins TRBV2 to TRBJ1-1; the D gene is possibly TRBD1 (6 bases). V was pared by 7 bases and J by 1 base, with 22 bases between. CDR3 length equals 17 residues. Germline V CDR1 and CDR2: SNHLY, FYNNEI. CDR3 nucleotides: TGTGCCAGCAAAGACAGGACCTACCCCATTTCGAACACTGAAGCTTTCTTT. It codes for CASKDRTYPISNTEAFF.

This clonotype was seen only a few times. V and J are TRBV6-1 and TRBJ2-2; 7 nucleotides align to TRBD2. The junction had 19 bases not matched to a gene; V was cut back by 8 bases and J by 1 base. Germline V gene data show CDR1 as MNHNS and CDR2 as SASEGT. The CDR3 covers 19 residues. The CDR3 sequence: CASWGARARAGENTGELFF. CDR3 DNA sequence: TGTGCCAGCTGGGGAGCGAGGGCTCGGGCGGGAGAGAACACCGGGGAGCTGTTTTTT.

This clonotype has more than one count but fewer than ten. V is TRBV19 and J is TRBJ1-2; 9 bases are shared with TRBD1. CDR3 length: 14 amino acids. J was trimmed by 2 bases and V by 6 bases; bases with no gene match: 4. CDR1 is LNHDA, CDR2 SQIVND, per germline (reference sequence). CDR3 bases: TGTGCCAGTAGAACAGGGGGCGGAAACTATGGCTACACCTTC. Its protein is CASRTGGGNYGYTF.

This clonotype was recorded a few times. The chain has TRBV7-6 and TRBJ1-4; unclear D gene. The V gene's germline CDR1 is SGHVS and CDR2 FNYEAQ. V lost 0 bases and J lost 4, with 0 bases in between. CDR3 length: 12 amino acids. In DNA, the CDR3 is TGTGCCAGCAGCTTAGCTAATGAAAAACTGTTTTTT. Encoded protein: CASSLANEKLFF.

This clonotype was recorded at least ten times. The chain joins TRBV4-1 to TRBJ2-7; D is ambiguous. Germline-derived CDR1 and CDR2 are MGHRA and YSYEKL. This CDR3 contains 13 residues. V shed 2 bases and J shed 4 bases, with 9 bases lying between them. The CDR3 bases are TGCGCCAGCAGCCAAAGGTTTGAGTACGAGCAGTACTTC. Protein sequence: CASSQRFEYEQYF.

This clonotype was observed at least ten times. The chain joins TRBV12-3 or TRBV12-4 to TRBJ1-5; the D is unclear. Trimming cost V 7 bases and J 9 bases, with 16 bases left between them. This CDR3 is built from 13 residues. As DNA, the CDR3 is TGTGCCAGCAAGGAAAGGGTCAAAGGGCCCCAGCATTTT. This gives the protein CASKERVKGPQHF.

This clonotype came up many times. The V and J genes are TRBV19 and TRBJ1-1, with a tentative D call TRBD1 (5 bases). The germline gives CDR1 LNHDA, CDR2 SQIVND (reference sequence). The CDR3 runs to 14 residues. Trimming cost V 4 bases and J 3 bases, with 12 bases left between them. This CDR3 is CASSTGASYTEAFF. CDR3 DNA sequence: TGTGCCAGTAGTACCGGGGCGTCGTACACTGAAGCTTTCTTT.

This clonotype was recorded many times. The chain carries TRBV28 and TRBJ2-7; D uncertain. CDR1 and CDR2 from the germline V gene are MDHEN and SYDVKM. V was trimmed by 7 bases and J by 0 bases, leaving 10 bases between them. The CDR3 runs to 13 residues. The CDR3 spells CASTEQLSYEQYF. DNA of the CDR3: TGTGCCAGCACTGAGCAACTCTCCTACGAGCAGTACTTC.

This clonotype showed up many times. The chain combines TRBV28 with TRBJ2-3; D is unclear. The CDR3 consists of 16 residues. Trimming removed 5 bases at V and 2 bases at J, with 17 bases between. Germline assignment: CDR1 MDHEN and CDR2 SYDVKM. CDR3 bases: TGTGCCAGCAGTCTAGACTCGATACCGCCCACAGATACGCAGTATTTT. It specifies CASSLDSIPPTDTQYF.

At least ten counts were recorded for this clonotype. The V gene is TRBV12-3 or TRBV12-4, the J gene TRBJ2-3; tentatively, D is TRBD2 (5 bases). Trimming pared 4 bases from V and 2 bases from J, leaving 13 bases between. The CDR3 extends over 15 amino acids. The CDR3 spells CASSSYSSPTDTQYF. In DNA form, the CDR3 reads TGTGCCAGCAGTTCTTACTCTAGCCCCACAGATACGCAGTATTTT.

This chain links TRBV12-3 or TRBV12-4 with TRBJ1-6; unclear D gene. The CDR3 runs 14 residues. Trimming cost V 3 bases and J 8 bases, with 11 bases left between them. CDR3 sequence: CASSFQVQDSPLHF. For the CDR3, the DNA is TGTGCCAGCAGTTTTCAGGTTCAGGATTCACCCCTCCACTTT.